There are many counts of the clone carrying this T cell receptor (beta chain). Its antigen is undetermined. The CDR3 regions of TCR beta were amplified from RNA transcripts. A first-round RT-PCR of the TCR CDR3 used the HTBI primer set. MiXCR, run by TCRdb on the multiplex PCR reads, gives a single entry per CDR3 protein. The data show about 400,000 distinct CDR3 sequences, about 15% seen once. The V end was cut by 1 base, the J end by 3 bases, with 13 bases between. There are 16 residues in the CDR3. CDR1 is KGHSH and CDR2 is LQKENI in the germline V gene. These data come from a study of T cells in Graves' hyperthyroidism and ophthalmopathy. General study points: Patients with ophthalmopathy were separated from those with stable hyperthyroidism by a 13 V-J model.

The clonotype originates from a man aged 18 to 29 with Graves' ophthalmopathy. Sequencing was done on a sample of blood. The J gene is TRBJ2-1, the V gene TRBV18, with D perhaps TRBD1 (5 bases). The CDR3 sequence is CASSPLSGLSYNEQFF. The CDR3 DNA reads as TGTGCCAGCTCACCACTTTCAGGGTTGAGCTACAATGAGCAGTTCTTC. Together with reference TRBV18 and TRBJ2-1, the CDR3 gives the full variable domain: NAGVMQNPRHLVRRRGQEARLRCSPMKGHSHVYWYRQLPEEGLKFMVYLQKENIIDESGMPKERFSAEFPKEGPSILRIQQVVRGDSAAYFCASSPLSGLSYNEQFFGPGTRLTVL.